This TCR beta chain comes out of a study of brain T cells in children with intractable seizures. Per the germline V gene, CDR1 is SGHVS and CDR2 is FNYEAQ. V was clipped by 9 bases and J by 3 bases, with 17 bases between them. The CDR3 totals 14 residues. Produced via immunoSEQ multiplex PCR; TCRdb's table is partial and in-frame only. Among 110,000 or so clones, 94% were seen once, and the ten largest hold under 4.5%. At least one anti-epileptic drug was given before surgery. Study-level points and caveats: Pre-surgery blood may have been undersampled, hiding some clones.

Of note for this clone: Its antigen is unidentified.

The rearrangement joins TRBV7-6 to TRBJ1-2, with D hard to call. The clonotype originates from a boy under two years old with hemimegalencephaly and intractable seizures. Sequences were derived from peripheral blood, sampled at surgery. The CDR3 region has the DNA TGTGCCAGTTCGCGCCTACAGAGGGACTATGGCTACACCTTC. Translation gives CASSRLQRDYGYTF. Filled out from reference TRBV7-6 and TRBJ1-2, the complete variable domain reads GAGVSQSPRYKVTKRGQDVALRCDPISGHVSLYWYRQALGQGPEFLTYFNYEAQQDKSGLPNDRFSAERPEGSISTLTIQRTEQRDSAMYRCASSRLQRDYGYTFGSGTRLTVV.